This is a list of T cell receptor beta chains from one sample in a study of a mutant IDH1 vaccine in newly diagnosed glioma. Method: immunoSEQ multiplex PCR; TCRdb's copy keeps in-frame clones and lacks some. The repertoire includes 85,000 to 100,000 clones, under 90% of them detected once, and 7.4% sits in the top ten. The sample was PBMCs, taken from a glioma patient treated with radiotherapy, temozolomide or both. Receptor source: a woman between 50 and 59 years old with glioma. The CDR3 runs from the conserved cysteine through the conserved F or W. Each record gives: V gene, J gene, clone size, D gene, CDR3 DNA, CDR3 protein. The D gene is left open where the match is weak. The size of a clone is reported for some rows only, either as once, few or many, or as a class for expanded clones.

v_gene: TRBV14; j_gene: TRBJ1-1; abundance: -; d_gene: TRBD1; CDR3nt: TGTGCCAGCAGCCAAGCCGGGACAGGGAGGGCTTTCTTT; CDR3aa: CASSQAGTGRAFF
v_gene: TRBV5-1; j_gene: TRBJ1-6; abundance: -; d_gene: -; CDR3nt: TGCGCCAGCAGCTTGATGCCAGATAATTCACCCCTCCACTTT; CDR3aa: CASSLMPDNSPLHF
v_gene: TRBV11-1; j_gene: TRBJ1-1; abundance: -; d_gene: -; CDR3nt: TGTGCCAGCAGCCTCCTTACACCGAACACTGAAGCTTTCTTT; CDR3aa: CASSLLTPNTEAFF
v_gene: TRBV6-6; j_gene: TRBJ2-5; abundance: -; d_gene: -; CDR3nt: TGTGCCAGCAGTTACTCGGGACTCCGAGAGACCCAGTACTTC; CDR3aa: CASSYSGLRETQYF
v_gene: TRBV2; j_gene: TRBJ1-5; abundance: -; d_gene: -; CDR3nt: TGTGCCAGCAGCCCGGGACAACGGGGCAATCAGCCCCAGCATTTT; CDR3aa: CASSPGQRGNQPQHF
v_gene: TRBV10-3; j_gene: TRBJ2-1; abundance: -; d_gene: TRBD1; CDR3nt: TGTGCCATCAGTGAGGGACAGGGATCGGGCAGCAATGAGCAGTTCTTC; CDR3aa: CAISEGQGSGSNEQFF
v_gene: TRBV30; j_gene: TRBJ2-1; abundance: -; d_gene: TRBD2; CDR3nt: TGTGCCTGGACTGAGGCTAGCGGGGGGTTGCAGTTCTTC; CDR3aa: CAWTEASGGLQFF
v_gene: TRBV19; j_gene: TRBJ1-6; abundance: -; d_gene: -; CDR3nt: TGTGCCAGTAGGGCGGACAGTTCAGCGTCACCCCTCCACTTT; CDR3aa: CASRADSSASPLHF
v_gene: TRBV10-1; j_gene: TRBJ2-3; abundance: -; d_gene: TRBD1; CDR3nt: TGCGCCAGCAGTGAGCAGACAGGGGGGTATAGCACAGATACGCAGTATTTT; CDR3aa: CASSEQTGGYSTDTQYF
v_gene: TRBV5-5; j_gene: TRBJ1-6; abundance: once; d_gene: TRBD1; CDR3nt: TGTGCCAGCAGCTCAGACAGGGGCAATTCACCCCTCCACTTT; CDR3aa: CASSSDRGNSPLHF
v_gene: TRBV6-5; j_gene: TRBJ2-7; abundance: once; d_gene: -; CDR3nt: TGTGCCAGCAGTTACTCTTCGGGTAGGACCTACGAGCAGTACTTC; CDR3aa: CASSYSSGRTYEQYF
v_gene: TRBV5-8; j_gene: TRBJ1-1; abundance: -; d_gene: -; CDR3nt: TGTGCCAGCAGCTCGCTGGGGGGACGAGCTTTCTTT; CDR3aa: CASSSLGGRAFF
v_gene: TRBV10-3; j_gene: TRBJ2-5; abundance: -; d_gene: TRBD1; CDR3nt: TGTGCCACAGGGGGCAGGGGAAGAGAGACCCAGTACTTC; CDR3aa: CATGGRGRETQYF
v_gene: TRBV30; j_gene: TRBJ2-7; abundance: -; d_gene: TRBD1; CDR3nt: TGTGCCTGGAGTTCAGGGACAGGGGGCAGCTACGAGCAGTACTTC; CDR3aa: CAWSSGTGGSYEQYF
v_gene: TRBV5-5; j_gene: TRBJ2-7; abundance: -; d_gene: -; CDR3nt: TGTGCCAGCAGCCCACTATCTACGTCCTCCTACGAGCAGTACTTC; CDR3aa: CASSPLSTSSYEQYF
v_gene: TRBV19; j_gene: TRBJ1-5; abundance: -; d_gene: -; CDR3nt: TGTGCCAGTAGTACCACGGGGGCGGGCCAGCCCCAGCATTTT; CDR3aa: CASSTTGAGQPQHF
v_gene: TRBV5-5; j_gene: TRBJ2-7; abundance: -; d_gene: -; CDR3nt: TGTGCCAGCAGCTTTGGGTACTCCTACGAGCAGTACTTC; CDR3aa: CASSFGYSYEQYF
v_gene: TRBV5-1; j_gene: TRBJ2-3; abundance: -; d_gene: -; CDR3nt: TGCGCCAGCAGCTTTTCCTGGGGCCCTACAGATACGCAGTATTTT; CDR3aa: CASSFSWGPTDTQYF
v_gene: TRBV6-1; j_gene: TRBJ1-4; abundance: -; d_gene: -; CDR3nt: TGTGCCAGCAGTGAATTGGGACTTCCTCCTAATGAAAAACTGTTTTTT; CDR3aa: CASSELGLPPNEKLFF
v_gene: TRBV19; j_gene: TRBJ1-2; abundance: -; d_gene: TRBD1; CDR3nt: TGTGCCAGTAGTTGGACAGGGAGTGGCTACACCTTC; CDR3aa: CASSWTGSGYTF
v_gene: TRBV7-2; j_gene: TRBJ1-4; abundance: -; d_gene: -; CDR3nt: TGTGCCAGCAGCTCGGGGGGGGGAATAACTAATGAAAAACTGTTTTTT; CDR3aa: CASSSGGGITNEKLFF
v_gene: TRBV9; j_gene: TRBJ1-6; abundance: -; d_gene: TRBD1; CDR3nt: TGTGCCAGCAGCGTAGCTGGACAGGGAGGCTCACCCCTCCACTTT; CDR3aa: CASSVAGQGGSPLHF
v_gene: TRBV28; j_gene: TRBJ1-1; abundance: -; d_gene: -; CDR3nt: TGTGCCAGCAGCCGCACACGCAGGGGGAACACTGAAGCTTTCTTT; CDR3aa: CASSRTRRGNTEAFF
v_gene: TRBV30; j_gene: TRBJ1-5; abundance: -; d_gene: -; CDR3nt: TGTGCCGGGAGTACGGATAGCAATCAGCCCCAGCATTTT; CDR3aa: CAGSTDSNQPQHF
v_gene: TRBV10-3; j_gene: TRBJ2-1; abundance: -; d_gene: -; CDR3nt: TGTGCCATCAGTGAGTCACCGGGGTACAATGAGCAGTTCTTC; CDR3aa: CAISESPGYNEQFF
v_gene: TRBV19; j_gene: TRBJ1-6; abundance: -; d_gene: -; CDR3nt: TGTGCCACCAGGCGCCGGGACGGGAGTTCACCCCTCCACTTT; CDR3aa: CATRRRDGSSPLHF
v_gene: TRBV6-1; j_gene: TRBJ1-5; abundance: -; d_gene: -; CDR3nt: TGTGCCAGCAGTGCATTCTCGGGGGGTAGCAATCAGCCCCAGCATTTT; CDR3aa: CASSAFSGGSNQPQHF
v_gene: TRBV4-1; j_gene: TRBJ2-4; abundance: -; d_gene: -; CDR3nt: TGCGCCAGCAGCCAAGATCCGGGGGCCAAAAACATTCAGTACTTC; CDR3aa: CASSQDPGAKNIQYF
v_gene: TRBV30; j_gene: TRBJ1-3; abundance: -; d_gene: -; CDR3nt: TGTGCCTGGACCACACAGGGTTTCTCTGGAAACACCATATATTTT; CDR3aa: CAWTTQGFSGNTIYF